This T cell receptor (beta chain) was sequenced in a study of CD8+ T cells in alopecia areata. Study-wide context: Treated patients were given 5 to 10 mg oral tofacitinib twice daily.

The sample's treatment: oral pan-JAK inhibitor, 5-10 mg twice daily. Alopecia areata patients had lesional scalp punch biopsies and peripheral blood taken from them. Trimming stripped 2 bases from V and 0 bases from J, with 19 bases between. Germline-derived CDR1 and CDR2 are MNHEY and SMNVEV (reference sequence). The CDR3 covers 18 residues. The authors extracted RNA and reverse transcribed it into cDNA as the sequencing template. Profiled with immunoSEQ multiplex PCR; TCRdb holds only in-frame clones, not every one. The sample has around 97,000 clones, about nine tenths seen once. Material: CD8+ T cells sorted from blood, obtained at roughly week 30, from a patient treated with tofacitinib. This sequence joins TRBV27 and TRBJ1-1; possibly TRBD1 for D (6 bases). The clonotype originates from a human donor with alopecia areata. Written as DNA, the CDR3 is TGTGCCAGCAGTTTAGAGCGGGGGGCCCGAGCCATGAACACTGAAGCTTTCTTT. Translated, it gives CASSLERGARAMNTEAFF.